One sample yielded the 24 T cell receptor beta chains listed below, sequenced in a study of Graves' ophthalmopathy and Graves' hyperthyroidism. The authors amplified TCR beta CDR3 regions from RNA transcripts. Amplification began with first-round RT-PCR using HTBI primers, then second-round multiplex PCR was performed. One entry per CDR3 protein, called by TCRdb with MiXCR from the multiplex PCR reads. The top ten clones hold about 4.1% of a sample with around 590,000 distinct CDR3 sequences, 35% to 40% of them seen once. The sequenced sample was peripheral blood or thyroid tissue (not recorded which). These receptors were collected from an adult man with Graves' hyperthyroidism.

The V and J genes are TRBV12-3 or TRBV12-4 and TRBJ2-2; D perhaps matches TRBD1 (5 bases). The V gene lost 4 bases and the J gene lost 2 bases, with 8 bases spanning the gap. CDR3 length equals 14 residues. This CDR3 reads CASSYGHNTGELFF. The DNA for the CDR3 is TGTGCCAGCAGTTACGGACACAACACCGGGGAGCTGTTTTTT.

The chain employs TRBV10-3 and TRBJ2-5; 7 nucleotides agree with TRBD1. Losses at the gene ends were 4 bases for V and 1 base for J; bases not matched to a gene: 15. CDR1 is ENHRY, CDR2 SYGVKD, per germline. The CDR3 sequence is 18 residues long. CDR3 region: CAISARDLEQGLQETQYF. CDR3 DNA sequence: TGTGCCATCAGTGCTAGAGATCTGGAACAGGGGCTCCAAGAGACCCAGTACTTC.

CDR3 residues: CASSSGADEQYF. The CDR3 DNA is TGTGCCAGCAGCTCTGGGGCCGACGAGCAGTACTTC. The V call is TRBV13, the J call TRBJ2-7, with D possibly TRBD1 on 5 matching bases. Trimming removed 4 bases at V and 5 bases at J, with 9 bases between. Germline-derived CDR1 and CDR2 are PRHDT and FYEKMQ (reference sequence). The CDR3 extends over 12 amino acids. Full variable domain (remainder filled in from reference TRBV13 and TRBJ2-7): AAGVIQSPRHLIKEKRETATLKCYPIPRHDTVYWYQQGPGQDPQFLISFYEKMQSDKGSIPDRFSAQQFSDYHSELNMSSLELGDSALYFCASSSGADEQYFGPGTRLTVT.

Note on this clonotype: Its ends do not fully match the called genes, so a read error is possible. For the CDR3, the DNA is TGTGCCAGCAGTGGCGGGACAGGGGCCCAATGGCCCCGGCATTTT. Residues: CASSGGTGAQWPRHF. The genes are TRBV6-5 and TRBJ1-5, with 10 bases aligning to TRBD1. CDR1 is MNHEY, CDR2 SVGAGI, per germline. This CDR3 has 15 residues.

The chain carries TRBV2 and TRBJ2-5; 13 nucleotides agree with TRBD2. Losses at the gene ends were 5 bases for V and 5 bases for J; bases not matched to a gene: 8. Germline lookup yields CDR1 SNHLY and CDR2 FYNNEI. This CDR3 has 16 residues. The CDR3 reads CASSKGLAGMEETQYF. The CDR3 coding sequence is TGTGCCAGCAGTAAGGGACTAGCGGGAATGGAGGAGACCCAGTACTTC.

This clonotype has more than one count but fewer than ten. The rearrangement links TRBV7-9 to TRBJ2-5; D perhaps matches TRBD2 (5 bases). The CDR3 consists of 13 residues. Germline loops: CDR1 SEHNR, CDR2 FQNEAQ (reference sequence). V shed 6 bases and J shed 2 bases, with 10 bases lying between them. The CDR3 DNA follows: TGTGCCAGCAGTGGAAGGAGGCAAGAGACCCAGTACTTC. Protein: CASSGRRQETQYF. Drawing the rest from reference TRBV7-9 and TRBJ2-5, the complete variable domain is DTGVSQNPRHKITKRGQNVTFRCDPISEHNRLYWYRQTLGQGPEFLTYFQNEAQLEKSRLLSDRFSAERPKGSFSTLEIQRTEQGDSAMYLCASSGRRQETQYFGPGTRLLVL.

There are a few counts of this clonotype. J is TRBJ2-7 and V is TRBV3-1; 9 bases agree with TRBD2. The CDR3 spans 15 residues. Trimming took 1 base from V and 2 from J; bases not matched to a gene: 3. The germline gives CDR1 LGHDT, CDR2 YNNKEL (reference sequence). CDR3 loop: CASSQGAGGPYEQYF. CDR3 sequence (DNA): TGTGCCAGCAGCCAAGGAGCGGGAGGCCCCTACGAGCAGTACTTC.

For this clonotype: With a much larger clone just one base away, this may be a read error. V usage is TRBV20-1 and J usage is TRBJ1-1; 7 nucleotides agree with TRBD1. The CDR3 length is 14 residues. Germline V gene sequence: CDR1 DFQATT, CDR2 SNEGSKA (reference sequence). CDR3 sequence reads: CSASHQGVNTEASF. The CDR3 region has the DNA TGCAGTGCTAGTCATCAGGGGGTGAACACTGAAGCTTCCTTT.

In its sample, this clonotype was seen many times. The genes are TRBV10-3 and TRBJ2-5; 9 bases are shared with TRBD2. Germline V gene sequence: CDR1 ENHRY, CDR2 SYGVKD. V lost 6 bases to trimming and J lost 5 bases; unmatched junction nucleotides: 4. The CDR3 length is 13 residues. The CDR3 bases are TGTGCCATCAGGGCGGGAGGGCCGGAGACCCAGTACTTC. This codes for CAIRAGGPETQYF.

This clonotype was seen many times. The gene calls are TRBV12-3 or TRBV12-4 and TRBJ2-7, with TRBD2 matching over 12 bases. V dropped 5 bases and J dropped 6; count of bases not matched to a gene: 8. The CDR3 consists of 15 residues. The CDR3 DNA reads as TGTGCCAGCAGTCCGGAGACTAGCGGGAGATCCGAGCAGTACTTC. The encoded protein is CASSPETSGRSEQYF.

This chain uses TRBV3-1 with TRBJ1-5; D gene unclear. CDR3 size: 14 residues. Trimming shortened V by 1 base and J by 5 bases, and 9 bases separated the two germline ends. The germline V gene encodes CDR1 LGHDT and CDR2 YNNKEL (reference sequence). CDR3 in DNA: TGTGCCAGCAGCCAAGTCGCCGGTTATCAGCCCCAGCATTTT. Its protein product is CASSQVAGYQPQHF.

This clonotype was counted ten times or more. V and J are TRBV9 and TRBJ1-1, with TRBD1 matching over 8 bases. This CDR3 is built from 12 residues. Germline V gene sequence: CDR1 SGDLS, CDR2 YYNGEE. With 7 bases clipped from V and 7 bases from J, the junction kept 6 bases outside the gene matches. The CDR3 spells CASFTGGGEAFF. The DNA for the CDR3 is TGTGCCAGCTTTACAGGGGGTGGTGAAGCTTTCTTT.

The chain joins TRBV15 to TRBJ2-7; a weak D match, TRBD2 (5 bases). The closer fit of TRBJ2-1 to the DNA end suggests the J call may be wrong. Germline V gene sequence: CDR1 LNHNV, CDR2 YYDKDF (reference sequence). The CDR3 is made up of 13 amino acids. CDR3 protein: CAISGSSYNEQFF. For the CDR3, the DNA is TGTGCCATAAGCGGTAGCTCCTACAATGAGCAGTTCTTC.

This clonotype was detected a few times. V is TRBV2 and J is TRBJ2-7; 8 nucleotides agree with TRBD2. V trimming: 5 bases; J trimming: 6 bases; junction bases outside the gene matches: 12. CDR3 length equals 15 residues. The germline V gene has CDR1 SNHLY and CDR2 FYNNEI. The CDR3 nucleotides are TGTGCCAGCAGTCCCACCCTGGGGGCGGGAGGCGAGCAGTACTTC. This sequence encodes CASSPTLGAGGEQYF.

Note on this clonotype: The junction differs from germline at one of its ends, possibly a read error. The chain links TRBV11-2 to TRBJ1-1; TRBD1 agrees at 10 bases. Germline V gene data show CDR1 as SGHAT and CDR2 as FQNNGV. CDR3 length: 13 amino acids. The CDR3 region is CVSRAGQGFGAFF. The CDR3 DNA follows: TGTGTCAGCAGGGCGGGACAGGGGTTTGGGGCTTTCTTT.

The rearrangement joins TRBV29-1 to TRBJ2-7, with 8 bases matching TRBD1. The CDR3 contains 14 residues. V was pared by 4 bases and J by 2 bases, with 7 bases of the junction left unmatched. Germline V gives CDR1 SQVTM, CDR2 ANQGSEA. Here the CDR3 reads CSVAAGTGPYEQYF. DNA of the CDR3: TGCAGCGTTGCAGCCGGGACAGGCCCCTACGAGCAGTACTTC.

This clonotype was seen at least ten times. V gene TRBV10-3 combines with J gene TRBJ2-2, with TRBD1 matching 9 bases. Germline CDR1 is ENHRY and CDR2 is SYGVKD. The CDR3 sequence is 15 residues long. Losses at the gene ends were 6 bases for V and 5 bases for J; bases not matched to a gene: 7. CDR3 in DNA: TGTGCCATCAGACTCCGGGACAGGGAGACCGGGGAGCTGTTTTTT. Its protein product is CAIRLRDRETGELFF.

This clonotype was seen repeatedly, ten times or more. V usage is TRBV19 and J usage is TRBJ1-1, with D possibly matching TRBD1 (5 bases). The CDR3 has 13 amino acids. Trimming shortened V by 3 bases and J by 3 bases, and 8 bases separated the two germline ends. Looked up from germline, CDR1 is LNHDA and CDR2 is SQIVND (reference sequence). The CDR3 DNA reads TGTGCCAGTAGTATTACGGGGGACACTGAAGCTTTCTTT. Translating gives CASSITGDTEAFF.

There are many counts of this clonotype. The rearrangement uses TRBV9 and TRBJ1-1; 9 bases are a match to TRBD1. The CDR3 runs 15 residues. The germline CDR1 and CDR2 sequences are SGDLS and YYNGEE. V shed 3 bases and J 6 bases; nucleotides not matched to a gene: 9. Here the CDR3 DNA reads TGTGCCAGCAGCGGCTACAGGGGGCAAGAGTCTGAAGCTTTCTTT. Residues: CASSGYRGQESEAFF.

V usage is TRBV12-3 or TRBV12-4 and J usage is TRBJ2-5, with 7 bases matching TRBD1. The trim removed 7 bases at V and 1 base at J, leaving 12 bases unmatched. The CDR3 runs 16 residues. CDR3 coding DNA: TGTGCCAGCACCAAAACAGCCGGGACAGCCCAAGAGACCCAGTACTTC. Its protein product is CASTKTAGTAQETQYF.

A note on this clonotype: One end of the junction is discordant with germline, which a read error may explain. The chain combines TRBV10-3 with TRBJ1-1; 9 positions match TRBD1. The CDR3 sequence is 14 residues long. CDR1 is ENHRY and CDR2 is SYGVKD in the germline V gene. This CDR3 is CASSTGQGQTEAFF. As DNA, the CDR3 is TGTGCCAGCAGTACTGGACAGGGGCAAACTGAAGCTTTCTTT.

This clonotype showed up many times. The V and J genes are TRBV10-3 and TRBJ2-7; 8 nucleotides line up with TRBD2. CDR1 is ENHRY, CDR2 SYGVKD, per germline. The CDR3 is made up of 15 amino acids. Trimming cost V 3 bases and J 1 base; bases outside gene matches: 5. The CDR3 loop is CAISDLLAESYEQYF. Written as DNA, the CDR3 is TGTGCCATCAGTGACCTACTAGCGGAGTCCTACGAGCAGTACTTC.

The chain has TRBV29-1 and TRBJ1-2; 9 bases align to TRBD1. The CDR3 consists of 12 residues. CDR1 is SQVTM, CDR2 ANQGSEA, per germline. J lost 8 bases, V lost 5 bases, and 6 bases had no gene match. The CDR3 coding sequence is TGCAGCGTTTCAACCGGGACAGGGGGCTACACCTTC. This sequence encodes CSVSTGTGGYTF.

This clonotype was counted many times. The CDR3 loop reads CASTLGSGIQETQYF. CDR3 DNA sequence: TGTGCCAGTACCTTGGGAAGCGGAATCCAAGAGACCCAGTACTTC. This sequence joins TRBV19 and TRBJ2-5, with D possibly being TRBD2 (5 bases). Trimming stripped 7 bases from V and 1 base from J, with 16 bases between. The CDR3 sequence is 15 residues long. Germline CDR1 LNHDA, CDR2 SQIVND (reference sequence).